These 32 T cell receptor beta chains share one sample of origin, sequenced in a study of OX40 agonist ivuxolimab in advanced cancers. Using immunoSEQ multiplex PCR, the repertoire was profiled, and TCRdb retains in-frame clones only, with some absent. The repertoire includes under 60,000 clones, more than 75% of them detected once, and 10% to 12% sits in the top ten. Sequencing used CD4+ or CD8+ T cells sorted from blood, obtained in a trial of the OX40 agonist ivuxolimab. All receptors derive from an adult with an advanced solid tumor such as melanoma, head and neck, liver or kidney cancer.

The V gene is TRBV9, the J gene TRBJ2-5, with 8 bases identical to TRBD2. Germline CDR1 is SGDLS and CDR2 is YYNGEE. V was clipped by 4 bases and J by 5 bases; unmatched bases: 7. This CDR3 comprises 14 residues. Written as DNA, the CDR3 is TGTGCCAGCAGCCCGAGCGGGAGTGGGGAGACCCAGTACTTC. Translated, it gives CASSPSGSGETQYF.

The chain combines TRBV29-1 with TRBJ1-3, with 7 nucleotides matching TRBD1. V lost 2 bases and J lost 3; bases outside the gene matches: 7. The germline CDR1 and CDR2 sequences are SQVTM and ANQGSEA. The CDR3 is 15 amino acids. DNA of the CDR3: TGCAGCGTTGAAACCCCTCGGACAGGTGGAAACACCATATATTTT. Its protein product is CSVETPRTGGNTIYF.

V gene TRBV4-3 combines with J gene TRBJ2-7; no clear D. V lost 0 bases and J 2 bases, leaving 8 bases between the germline ends. Germline V gene sequence: CDR1 LGHNA, CDR2 YSLEER. The CDR3 consists of 14 residues. This CDR3 reads CASSQDITTYEQYF. CDR3 DNA sequence: TGCGCCAGCAGCCAAGACATTACGACCTACGAGCAGTACTTC.

The chain recombines TRBV5-6 with TRBJ2-1; 7 bases are a match to TRBD1. Unmatched junction bases numbered 8, after V lost 8 bases and J lost 6 bases. Germline V gene lookup returns CDR1 SGHDT and CDR2 YYEEEE. The CDR3 extends over 13 amino acids. The CDR3 DNA is TGTGCCAGTGGGGAGACAGGGAGCAATGAGCAGTTCTTC. Residues: CASGETGSNEQFF.

The chain combines TRBV29-1 with TRBJ2-4; the D gene is possibly TRBD1 (5 bases). The CDR3 extends over 14 amino acids. Germline V lookup: CDR1 SQVTM, CDR2 ANQGSEA. The germline V and J ends were trimmed by 2 bases and 5 bases, with 13 bases remaining between them. As DNA, the CDR3 is TGCAGCGTTGAATTCCAGGGTTGGGAAAACATTCAGTACTTC. This translates into CSVEFQGWENIQYF.

The CDR3 coding sequence is TGTGCCAGCAGCTTAGCCAGCGGGGGGGCCCAAACCGGGGAGCTGTTTTTT. It yields the protein CASSLASGGAQTGELFF. The rearrangement joins TRBV7-6 to TRBJ2-2, with 10 bases fitting TRBD2. Unmatched junction bases numbered 6, after V lost 0 bases and J lost 5 bases. The CDR3 sequence is 17 residues long. Germline V lookup: CDR1 SGHVS, CDR2 FNYEAQ.

The chain recombines TRBV6-6 with TRBJ1-2; D remains ambiguous. V dropped 0 bases and J dropped 4 bases, with 12 bases sitting between them. The germline gives CDR1 MNHNY, CDR2 SVGAGI (reference sequence). This CDR3 spans 15 amino acids. This CDR3 is CASSYSGSHLYGYTF. CDR3 bases: TGTGCCAGCAGTTACTCGGGCAGCCACCTCTATGGCTACACCTTC.

The chain combines TRBV5-8 with TRBJ2-1; D gene ambiguous. V was cut by 0 bases and J by 10 bases, with 11 bases left in between. The CDR3 loop spans 13 amino acids. Germline lookup yields CDR1 SGHTS and CDR2 YDEGEE. CDR3 sequence reads: CASSLGPTVEQFF. CDR3 DNA: TGTGCCAGCAGCTTGGGACCCACAGTAGAGCAGTTCTTC.

There are a few counts of this clone. The chain recombines TRBV5-1 with TRBJ2-3; D is perhaps TRBD2 (5 bases). The V end lost 0 bases, the J end lost 4 bases, and 15 bases lay between the germline ends. CDR3 length equals 16 residues. Germline V lookup: CDR1 SGHRS, CDR2 YFSETQ. CDR3 sequence (DNA): TGCGCCAGCAGCTTGGATTCGGGATACGTCCCAGATACGCAGTATTTT. Protein sequence: CASSLDSGYVPDTQYF.

The chain links TRBV7-3 to TRBJ2-1, with D tentatively TRBD2 (7 bases). V lost 5 bases and J 5 bases, leaving 19 bases between the germline ends. Germline V gene data show CDR1 as SGHTA and CDR2 as FQGTGA. CDR3 length: 16 amino acids. CDR3 sequence reads: CASSPRGAAPNNEQFF. The CDR3 nucleotides are TGTGCCAGCAGCCCCCGGGGGGCCGCCCCGAACAATGAGCAGTTCTTC.

V and J are TRBV2 and TRBJ2-2, with D possibly being TRBD1 (6 bases). This CDR3 comprises 17 residues. V lost 4 bases to trimming and J lost 2 bases, with 17 bases between them. Germline CDR1 SNHLY, CDR2 FYNNEI. The CDR3 coding sequence is TGTGCCAGCAGTGGGCCCCAGGGGAAAATAAACACCGGGGAGCTGTTTTTT. This encodes CASSGPQGKINTGELFF.

The V call is TRBV27, the J call TRBJ2-1; TRBD2 might be the D (6 bases). Between the trimmed V and J ends, which lost 5 bases and 0 bases, there was a span of 14 bases. This CDR3 spans 16 amino acids. The germline gives CDR1 MNHEY, CDR2 SMNVEV (reference sequence). The CDR3 region has the DNA TGTGCCAGCAGTCCGTTAGCGGATTTCTCCTACAATGAGCAGTTCTTC. It translates to CASSPLADFSYNEQFF.

The V call is TRBV5-5, the J call TRBJ1-5; D possibly corresponds to TRBD1 (6 bases). The V end was cut by 1 base, the J end by 3 bases, with 11 bases between. Per the germline V gene, CDR1 is SGHKS and CDR2 is YYEKEE (reference sequence). CDR3 length: 15 residues. CDR3 DNA sequence: TGTGCCAGCAGCTTGTACAGGGACCCCAATCAGCCCCAGCATTTT. It yields the protein CASSLYRDPNQPQHF.

V usage is TRBV4-1 and J usage is TRBJ1-1, with no clear D. CDR3 length equals 15 residues. V was trimmed by 1 base and J by 1 base, leaving 10 bases between them. Germline V gives CDR1 MGHRA, CDR2 YSYEKL. CDR3 region: CASSQVWVANTEAFF. For the CDR3, the DNA is TGCGCCAGCAGCCAAGTCTGGGTAGCGAACACTGAAGCTTTCTTT.

The genes are TRBV13 and TRBJ2-7; D may be TRBD1 or TRBD2 (5 bases each). The CDR3 loop spans 13 amino acids. Trimming took 0 bases from V and 5 from J, leaving 8 bases between them. Looked up from germline, CDR1 is PRHDT and CDR2 is FYEKMQ (reference sequence). The CDR3 sequence is CASSLGVGDEQYF. CDR3 sequence (DNA): TGTGCCAGCAGCTTAGGCGTGGGGGACGAGCAGTACTTC. Together with reference TRBV13 and TRBJ2-7, the CDR3 gives the full variable domain: AAGVIQSPRHLIKEKRETATLKCYPIPRHDTVYWYQQGPGQDPQFLISFYEKMQSDKGSIPDRFSAQQFSDYHSELNMSSLELGDSALYFCASSLGVGDEQYFGPGTRLTVT.

Only a few counts were recorded for this clone. The genes are TRBV6-1 and TRBJ2-7, with 12 bases matching TRBD2. Germline-derived CDR1 and CDR2 are MNHNS and SASEGT. The CDR3 contains 16 residues. J was trimmed by 3 bases and V by 3 bases; bases with no gene match: 6. The CDR3 region has the DNA TGTGCCAGCAGTGACGGGACTAGCGGGTGGGTCTACGAGCAGTACTTC. Protein: CASSDGTSGWVYEQYF.

V gene TRBV15 combines with J gene TRBJ2-6, with D hard to call. The CDR3 sequence is 16 residues long. Per germline, CDR1 LNHNV and CDR2 YYDKDF (reference sequence). V dropped 6 bases and J dropped 0 bases, with 12 bases sitting between them. CDR3 region: CATSAVFDSGANVLTF. The CDR3 DNA reads TGTGCCACCAGTGCGGTATTCGACTCTGGGGCCAACGTCCTGACTTTC. The full variable domain, completed using reference TRBV15 and TRBJ2-6, is DAMVIQNPRYQVTQFGKPVTLSCSQTLNHNVMYWYQQKSSQAPKLLFHYYDKDFNNEADTPDNFQSRRPNTSFCFLDIRSPGLGDTAMYLCATSAVFDSGANVLTFGAGSRLTVL.

The chain links TRBV5-5 to TRBJ1-1, with a weak D call TRBD1 (6 bases). Deletions cut 4 bases from V and 1 base from J, with 14 bases between. CDR1 is SGHKS and CDR2 is YYEKEE in the germline V gene (reference sequence). The CDR3 contains 15 residues. This CDR3 is CASSRTVFANTEAFF. The DNA for the CDR3 is TGTGCCAGCAGCAGGACAGTTTTTGCGAACACTGAAGCTTTCTTT.

V is TRBV27 and J is TRBJ2-5; 11 nucleotides match TRBD1. The germline CDR1 and CDR2 sequences are MNHEY and SMNVEV (reference sequence). After removal of 5 bases from V and 5 bases from J, the junction contained 10 bases not matched to a gene. The CDR3 is 16 residues long. The CDR3 sequence is CASSPYGQGARETQYF. CDR3 DNA: TGTGCCAGCAGTCCGTACGGACAGGGGGCTAGGGAGACCCAGTACTTC.

The V and J genes are TRBV7-6 and TRBJ2-7; 7 bases map to TRBD2. The CDR3 is made up of 15 amino acids. V trimming: 6 bases; J trimming: 1 base; junction bases outside the gene matches: 9. Germline loops: CDR1 SGHVS, CDR2 FNYEAQ. DNA of the CDR3: TGTGCCAGCAGTCCAACGGGGGGACCTTCCTACGAGCAGTACTTC. Residues: CASSPTGGPSYEQYF.

CDR3 sequence reads: CASSQVGASSYEQYF. DNA of the CDR3: TGCGCCAGCAGCCAAGTAGGAGCGAGCTCCTACGAGCAGTACTTC. The V gene is TRBV4-1, the J gene TRBJ2-7; D unclear. CDR1 and CDR2 from the germline V gene are MGHRA and YSYEKL. V was cut by 1 base and J by 0 bases, with 10 bases left in between. The CDR3 is made up of 15 amino acids.

The chain recombines TRBV7-2 with TRBJ1-2; D call uncertain. This CDR3 has 14 residues. Trimming cost V 1 base and J 7 bases, with 13 bases left between them. Germline-derived CDR1 and CDR2 are SGHTA and FQGNSA. The CDR3 region is CASSLVGLSAGYTF. Here the CDR3 DNA reads TGTGCCAGCAGCTTAGTAGGCCTCTCTGCTGGCTACACCTTC.

The chain has TRBV19 and TRBJ2-7; D may correspond to TRBD1 or TRBD2 (6 bases each). Looked up from germline, CDR1 is LNHDA and CDR2 is SQIVND (reference sequence). This CDR3 comprises 15 residues. V lost 9 bases, J lost 0 bases, and 18 bases lay in between. The CDR3 is CASRPRGQSSYEQYF. The CDR3 region has the DNA TGTGCCAGCCGCCCACGGGGGCAGAGCTCCTACGAGCAGTACTTC.

The rearrangement uses TRBV7-9 and TRBJ2-3; D call uncertain. CDR1 and CDR2 from the germline V gene are SEHNR and FQNEAQ (reference sequence). The ends were cut back, 1 base at V and 5 bases at J, with 16 bases in the middle. The CDR3 covers 16 residues. DNA for the CDR3: TGTGCCAGCAGCTTAGGAGTCTTGGGTTCTGGAGATACGCAGTATTTT. Its protein product is CASSLGVLGSGDTQYF. Using reference TRBV7-9 and TRBJ2-3 for the parts outside the CDR3, the full variable domain is DTGVSQNPRHKITKRGQNVTFRCDPISEHNRLYWYRQTLGQGPEFLTYFQNEAQLEKSRLLSDRFSAERPKGSFSTLEIQRTEQGDSAMYLCASSLGVLGSGDTQYFGPGTRLTVL.

The rearrangement uses TRBV18 and TRBJ1-4, with no clear D. V lost 3 bases to trimming and J lost 2 bases, with 16 bases between them. CDR1 and CDR2 from the germline V gene are KGHSH and LQKENI. The CDR3 is 17 amino acids. The CDR3 DNA sequence: TGTGCCAGCTCACCCCTGACTCTCGGCGGTACTAATGAAAAACTGTTTTTT. Its translation is CASSPLTLGGTNEKLFF.

This clone has only one observation. The chain joins TRBV30 to TRBJ1-1, with D perhaps TRBD1 (5 bases). The V end was cut by 0 bases, the J end by 5 bases, with 13 bases between. This CDR3 is built from 14 residues. Per the germline V gene, CDR1 is GTSNPN and CDR2 is SVGIG (reference sequence). The DNA of the CDR3 is TGTGCCTGGAGTGTGGCGGCAGGGAGGACTGAAGCTTTCTTT. Translated: CAWSVAAGRTEAFF.

The CDR3 protein is CASEGDSSYEQYF. The CDR3 bases are TGTGCCAGCGAGGGGGACAGCTCCTACGAGCAGTACTTC. The chain joins TRBV6-6 to TRBJ2-7, with 7 positions matching TRBD1. V lost 8 bases and J lost 0; bases outside the gene matches: 4. CDR3 length: 13 amino acids. Germline loops: CDR1 MNHNY, CDR2 SVGAGI (reference sequence).

V is TRBV19 and J is TRBJ2-7; D possibly corresponds to TRBD1 (6 bases). Germline V gene data show CDR1 as LNHDA and CDR2 as SQIVND (reference sequence). The CDR3 sequence is 13 residues long. V was pared by 11 bases and J by 3 bases, with 17 bases between. In nucleotides, the CDR3 is TGTGCCCCAACCCCTACAGGGCGCTACGAGCAGTACTTC. This gives the protein CAPTPTGRYEQYF.

This rearrangement joins TRBV4-1 to TRBJ1-5; D is perhaps TRBD1 (5 bases). V lost 0 bases, J lost 7 bases, and 13 bases lay in between. Per germline, CDR1 MGHRA and CDR2 YSYEKL. The CDR3 runs 15 residues. The CDR3 region is CASSQDGAERQPQHF. The CDR3, as DNA: TGCGCCAGCAGCCAAGACGGGGCCGAAAGGCAGCCCCAGCATTTT.

The genes are TRBV5-6 and TRBJ2-1, with D unclear. CDR1 and CDR2 (germline): SGHDT, YYEEEE. Trimming shortened V by 9 bases and J by 5 bases, and 15 bases separated the two germline ends. The CDR3 contains 13 residues. This CDR3 is CATAVGDHNEQFF. The CDR3 DNA reads TGTGCCACCGCGGTTGGTGACCACAATGAGCAGTTCTTC.

V usage is TRBV7-2 and J usage is TRBJ1-3; unclear D gene. Germline V gene lookup returns CDR1 SGHTA and CDR2 FQGNSA. The ends were cut back, 6 bases at V and 4 bases at J, with 16 bases in the middle. CDR3 length: 15 residues. This chain's CDR3 is CASRRSQFAGNTIYF. The DNA of the CDR3 is TGTGCCAGCAGACGAAGTCAGTTCGCGGGAAACACCATATATTTT.

The V call is TRBV4-1, the J call TRBJ2-2; D is uncertain. The CDR3 has 15 residues. Trimming took 1 base from V and 3 from J, leaving 9 bases between them. Germline loops: CDR1 MGHRA, CDR2 YSYEKL. Written as DNA, the CDR3 is TGCGCCAGCAGCCAAGTTAAACGGGACACCGGGGAGCTGTTTTTT. This gives the protein CASSQVKRDTGELFF.